One sample yielded the 27 T cell receptor beta chains listed below, sequenced in a study of OX40 agonist ivuxolimab in advanced cancers. To prepare the library, the immunoSEQ multiplex PCR assay was applied. TCRdb limited this immuneACCESS table to in-frame rearrangements with V and J called. A share of clones is missing; checked studies link under half to unresolved V genes, and the rest is unexplained. Present in this sample are fewer than 90,000 clones, approximately 90% of which were seen just once. The ten largest clonotypes hold roughly 8% of the sample. The starting material was CD4+ or CD8+ T cells sorted from blood, obtained in a trial of the OX40 agonist ivuxolimab. The origin of the receptors is an adult with an advanced solid tumor such as melanoma, head and neck, liver or kidney cancer.

The chain carries TRBV27 and TRBJ2-6, with 8 bases fitting TRBD2. V lost 6 bases and J lost 0; bases outside the gene matches: 7. From germline, CDR1 is MNHEY and CDR2 SMNVEV (reference sequence). CDR3 length equals 17 residues. CDR3 coding DNA: TGTGCCAGCAGCGCACGGGAGGGTTACTCTGGGGCCAACGTCCTGACTTTC. As protein: CASSAREGYSGANVLTF.

The chain recombines TRBV5-8 with TRBJ1-1; D is possibly TRBD1 (6 bases). The V gene's germline CDR1 is SGHTS and CDR2 YDEGEE. The germline V and J ends were trimmed by 0 bases and 7 bases, with 10 bases remaining between them. This CDR3 is 13 amino acids long. CDR3 DNA: TGTGCCAGCAGCTTGGAAGAAGGGGGTGAAGCTTTCTTT. Protein sequence: CASSLEEGGEAFF.

The chain is built from TRBV7-9 and TRBJ1-4; 9 bases fit TRBD1. V lost 5 bases and J lost 10; bases outside the gene matches: 8. CDR1 and CDR2 from the germline V gene are SEHNR and FQNEAQ (reference sequence). The CDR3 covers 14 residues. The CDR3 DNA is TGTGCCAGCAGCGAATCTGGGACAGGGACAAAACTGTTTTTT. This encodes CASSESGTGTKLFF.

V is TRBV28 and J is TRBJ2-2; 8 nucleotides match TRBD1. This CDR3 contains 15 residues. CDR1 MDHEN and CDR2 SYDVKM come from the germline V gene. The V gene end was trimmed by 5 bases and the J gene end by 10 bases; junction bases not matched to a gene: 12. The CDR3 sequence: CASSEQTGVNAELFF. The CDR3 nucleotides read TGTGCCAGCAGTGAGCAGACAGGGGTAAACGCGGAGCTGTTTTTT.

The chain is built from TRBV7-9 and TRBJ2-1; D remains unclear. Germline CDR1 SEHNR, CDR2 FQNEAQ (reference sequence). The CDR3 runs to 12 residues. Trimming removed 4 bases at V and 12 bases at J, with 13 bases between. The CDR3 DNA sequence: TGTGCCAGCAGCTCAGAATTGTGGGTGCAGTTCTTC. It codes for CASSSELWVQFF.

This clone was counted a few times. This sequence joins TRBV11-2 and TRBJ2-7, with D perhaps matching TRBD1 (5 bases). CDR1 SGHAT and CDR2 FQNNGV come from the germline V gene. This CDR3 has 13 amino acids. V lost 5 bases and J 6 bases, leaving 14 bases between the germline ends. The CDR3 nucleotides are TGTGCCAGCAGCCAAAGTGAAGGGGCCGAGCAGTACTTC. Residues: CASSQSEGAEQYF.

V gene TRBV7-2 combines with J gene TRBJ2-1; 11 bases agree with TRBD2. This CDR3 is built from 15 residues. The V gene end was trimmed by 5 bases and the J gene end by 8 bases; junction bases not matched to a gene: 8. CDR1 is SGHTA, CDR2 FQGNSA, per germline. The CDR3 DNA reads TGTGCCAGCAGCCGCACTAGCGGGGGCCGGGATGAGCAGTTCTTC. Its translation is CASSRTSGGRDEQFF.

This chain links TRBV2 with TRBJ1-6; a weak D match, TRBD1 (5 bases). The CDR3 contains 13 residues. The V end was cut by 5 bases, the J end by 9 bases, with 11 bases between. CDR1 is SNHLY and CDR2 is FYNNEI in the germline V gene. The CDR3 reads CASSQQGGSPLHF. In nucleotides, the CDR3 is TGTGCCAGCAGTCAGCAGGGTGGTTCACCCCTCCACTTT.

Worth noting for this clone: Other DNA sequences from this sample encode an identical CDR3 as well. V is TRBV30 and J is TRBJ1-5, with 8 bases that match TRBD1. The CDR3 loop spans 13 amino acids. The germline CDR1 and CDR2 sequences are GTSNPN and SVGIG (reference sequence). Trimming removed 3 bases from V and 4 bases from J; junction bases left unmatched: 2. The CDR3 DNA follows: TGTGCCTGGAGAGACAGGGGAAATCAGCCCCAGCATTTT. Its translation: CAWRDRGNQPQHF.

This chain uses TRBV9 with TRBJ1-1; TRBD1 aligns across 7 bases. Germline V CDR1 and CDR2: SGDLS, YYNGEE. After removal of 0 bases from V and 4 bases from J, the junction contained 6 bases not matched to a gene. This CDR3 has 15 residues. CDR3 amino acids: CASSVETGLGTEAFF. The CDR3 DNA sequence: TGTGCCAGCAGCGTAGAGACAGGGCTAGGCACTGAAGCTTTCTTT.

The chain has TRBV9 and TRBJ1-1; no definite D call. The CDR3 has 14 residues. CDR1 and CDR2 from the germline V gene are SGDLS and YYNGEE. With 0 bases removed from V and 0 bases from J, the gap between germline ends came to 6 bases. Here the CDR3 reads CASSVGNMNTEAFF. The CDR3 bases are TGTGCCAGCAGCGTAGGGAATATGAACACTGAAGCTTTCTTT.

The genes are TRBV29-1 and TRBJ1-1, with D perhaps matching TRBD1 (6 bases). The germline V gene encodes CDR1 SQVTM and CDR2 ANQGSEA. The CDR3 totals 11 residues. The CDR3 reads CTTIGTQEAFF. In DNA form, the CDR3 reads TGCACCACGATCGGGACACAAGAAGCTTTCTTT.

The chain links TRBV5-1 to TRBJ1-5; perhaps TRBD1 as D (6 bases). CDR1 SGHRS and CDR2 YFSETQ come from the germline V gene. This CDR3 has 15 amino acids. V was shortened by 2 bases and J by 1 base, with 10 bases between the two germline ends. The CDR3 bases are TGCGCCAGCAGCTTAACTGGACAGAGCAATCAGCCCCAGCATTTT. Its protein is CASSLTGQSNQPQHF.

In its sample, this clone was seen a few times. The chain recombines TRBV30 with TRBJ1-1; 7 bases align to TRBD1. This CDR3 region has 12 residues. CDR1 and CDR2 from the germline V gene are GTSNPN and SVGIG (reference sequence). Unmatched junction bases numbered 3, after V lost 0 bases and J lost 8 bases. The CDR3 spells CAWSVGDREAFF. In DNA, the CDR3 is TGTGCCTGGAGTGTAGGGGACAGAGAAGCTTTCTTT.

This chain connects TRBV7-2 to TRBJ1-3; no reliable D call. V lost 0 bases and J lost 2, with 5 bases in between. The length of the CDR3 is 14 residues. Germline V gives CDR1 SGHTA, CDR2 FQGNSA. This CDR3 is CASSLAGPGNTIYF. The DNA for the CDR3 is TGTGCCAGCAGCTTAGCTGGACCTGGAAACACCATATATTTT. Full variable domain (rest looked up from reference TRBV7-2 and TRBJ1-3): GAGVSQSPSNKVTEKGKDVELRCDPISGHTALYWYRQSLGQGLEFLIYFQGNSAPDKSGLPSDRFSAERTGGSVSTLTIQRTQQEDSAVYLCASSLAGPGNTIYFGEGSWLTVV.

The V gene is TRBV6-6, the J gene TRBJ2-7; no definite D call. The CDR3 runs to 14 residues. Trimming shortened V by 1 base and J by 6 bases, and 13 bases separated the two germline ends. Germline CDR1 reads MNHNY; CDR2 reads SVGAGI (reference sequence). For the CDR3, the DNA is TGTGCCAGCAGTTACTTAGGCCGGTCGAGCGAGCAGTACTTC. This encodes CASSYLGRSSEQYF.

The rearrangement joins TRBV6-5 to TRBJ1-2; TRBD1 agrees at 9 bases. The germline V gene encodes CDR1 MNHEY and CDR2 SVGAGI. Trimming at V came to 8 bases and at J to 3 bases, leaving 4 bases not matched to a gene. This CDR3 has 13 residues. The CDR3 DNA reads as TGTGCCAGCTCGGGACAGGGTTACTATGGCTACACCTTC. This encodes CASSGQGYYGYTF.

This rearrangement joins TRBV4-1 to TRBJ1-2; no clear D gene. V dropped 3 bases and J dropped 8 bases, with 7 bases sitting between them. This CDR3 region has 11 residues. Germline V gives CDR1 MGHRA, CDR2 YSYEKL. The CDR3 loop reads CASSHPYGYTF. CDR3 nucleotide sequence: TGCGCCAGCAGCCACCCATACGGCTACACCTTC.

This rearrangement joins TRBV5-5 to TRBJ2-7, with TRBD2 as a possible D gene (7 bases). V dropped 4 bases and J dropped 2 bases, with 16 bases sitting between them. The CDR3 is 15 residues long. The germline CDR1 and CDR2 sequences are SGHKS and YYEKEE (reference sequence). DNA of the CDR3: TGTGCCAGCAGCACCGAGGGGGGGCCAACCTACGAGCAGTACTTC. It yields the protein CASSTEGGPTYEQYF.

This chain links TRBV7-8 with TRBJ2-7, with TRBD1 as a possible D gene (5 bases). V was trimmed by 5 bases and J by 9 bases, leaving 20 bases between them. Germline values: CDR1 SGHVS, CDR2 FQNEAQ. The CDR3 sequence is 14 residues long. The CDR3 is CASSPTRQSAGQYF. The DNA for the CDR3 is TGTGCCAGCAGCCCGACAAGACAGTCCGCCGGGCAGTACTTC.

V and J are TRBV5-3 and TRBJ1-4; no clear D. TRBV5-3 is known as an ORF, though its function is uncertain. The CDR3 loop spans 17 amino acids. Trimming took 0 bases from V and 2 from J, leaving 14 bases between them. The CDR3 is CARSLAISTRTNEKLFF. CDR3 sequence (DNA): TGTGCCAGAAGCTTGGCTATCTCAACGAGGACTAATGAAAAACTGTTTTTT.

The genes are TRBV19 and TRBJ1-2; D is unresolved. The CDR3 has 15 residues. Germline V CDR1 and CDR2: LNHDA, SQIVND (reference sequence). Trimming shortened V by 5 bases and J by 1 base, and 14 bases separated the two germline ends. The CDR3 bases are TGTGCCAGTAGTGATCGGACGGATAATAACTATGGCTACACCTTC. It specifies CASSDRTDNNYGYTF.

This chain links TRBV6-1 with TRBJ1-4, with 7 bases lining up with TRBD1. This CDR3 region has 15 residues. V was clipped by 6 bases and J by 7 bases; unmatched bases: 11. From germline, CDR1 is MNHNS and CDR2 SASEGT. CDR3 amino acids: CASRRDSTDGEKLFF. DNA for the CDR3: TGTGCCAGCAGAAGGGACAGTACGGATGGTGAAAAACTGTTTTTT.

This clone is a singleton in its sample. The chain employs TRBV7-9 and TRBJ1-3; D is uncertain. V gave up 1 base and J gave up 2 bases, with 3 bases separating them. Per the germline V gene, CDR1 is SEHNR and CDR2 is FQNEAQ (reference sequence). The CDR3 is made up of 13 amino acids. CDR3 in DNA: TGTGCCAGCAGCTTAGGGACTGGAAACACCATATATTTT. Translation gives CASSLGTGNTIYF. The complete variable domain, with remaining parts taken from reference TRBV7-9 and TRBJ1-3, reads DTGVSQNPRHKITKRGQNVTFRCDPISEHNRLYWYRQTLGQGPEFLTYFQNEAQLEKSRLLSDRFSAERPKGSFSTLEIQRTEQGDSAMYLCASSLGTGNTIYFGEGSWLTVV.

The V gene is TRBV6-5, the J gene TRBJ1-1, with D perhaps TRBD1 (5 bases). Germline lookup yields CDR1 MNHEY and CDR2 SVGAGI. The CDR3 covers 15 residues. V was cut by 4 bases and J by 1 base, with 13 bases left in between. CDR3 amino acids: CASSLSTERNTEAFF. The DNA of the CDR3 is TGTGCCAGCAGTTTATCGACAGAGAGGAACACTGAAGCTTTCTTT.

This clone was observed a handful of times. The chain combines TRBV5-1 with TRBJ2-7; 9 nucleotides line up with TRBD2. Germline-derived CDR1 and CDR2 are SGHRS and YFSETQ. V lost 0 bases, J lost 2 bases, and 6 bases stayed unmatched. This CDR3 has 16 amino acids. DNA of the CDR3: TGCGCCAGCAGCTTGGCCCCTCTAGCGGGAACCTACGAGCAGTACTTC. Protein sequence: CASSLAPLAGTYEQYF. Complete variable domain (other parts from reference TRBV5-1 and TRBJ2-7): KAGVTQTPRYLIKTRGQQVTLSCSPISGHRSVSWYQQTPGQGLQFLFEYFSETQRNKGNFPGRFSGRQFSNSRSEMNVSTLELGDSALYLCASSLAPLAGTYEQYFGPGTRLTVT.

This chain links TRBV7-2 with TRBJ2-5; D is unresolved. Germline V gene lookup returns CDR1 SGHTA and CDR2 FQGNSA. This CDR3 contains 14 residues. Trimming took 5 bases from V and 4 from J, leaving 14 bases between them. CDR3 loop: CASSQVPTAETQYF. The CDR3 DNA sequence: TGTGCCAGCAGCCAAGTCCCCACAGCAGAGACCCAGTACTTC.